This T cell receptor beta chain comes out of a study of T cell changes during pregnancy in multiple sclerosis. J gave up 3 bases and V 3 bases, and 3 bases lay outside the gene matches. The CDR3 is 15 amino acids. Germline V lookup: CDR1 LNHDA, CDR2 SQIVND (reference sequence). The repertoire was sequenced with immunoSEQ multiplex PCR; TCRdb's copy has only in-frame clones and lacks some. The sample lists roughly 40,000 clones, roughly nine tenths occurring once. The chain joins TRBV19 to TRBJ2-3, with TRBD2 matching 10 bases. This sequence originates from a female donor with multiple sclerosis, enrolled in a pregnancy study. Here the sequenced sample was CD4+ T cells from peripheral blood mononuclear cells, taken before pregnancy. CDR3 nucleotide sequence: TGTGCCAGTAGTATTAAGCGGGGGGGAACAGATACGCAGTATTTT. This encodes CASSIKRGGTDTQYF.